This T cell receptor (beta chain) came from a study of T-cell reconstitution after alpha-beta-depleted transplantation in children. This clonotype has only a few counts. For TCRbeta, the library was prepared with unique molecular identifiers. TCRdb re-analysed the PCR reads in MiXCR, keeping a single row per CDR3 protein. The sample includes about 610,000 distinct CDR3 sequences, over 9.5% of them seen just once. J was trimmed by 5 bases and V by 6 bases; bases with no gene match: 10. Per germline, CDR1 MNHEY and CDR2 SVGEGT. This CDR3 has 16 residues. This rearrangement joins TRBV6-2 or TRBV6-3 to TRBJ2-7; 13 bases fit TRBD2. The clonotype originates from a human donor who donated a stem cell graft to a child with acute myeloid leukemia. Sequenced material: PBMCs from the stem cell graft donor, taken from the stem cell graft. CDR3 residues: CASSGTGTSGTHEQYF. CDR3 bases: TGTGCCAGCAGCGGAACCGGGACTAGCGGGACCCACGAGCAGTACTTC.